This T cell receptor (beta chain) was observed in a study of T cell responses to AZD1222 COVID-19 vaccine. Study-wide findings and caveats: Clonal diversity was possibly underestimated, and the donors were mostly white British, with more females. Along spike, vaccine-associated CD4 TCRs were found throughout, with dominance at 160-218 and 743-854.

Profiled with immunoSEQ multiplex PCR; TCRdb holds only in-frame clones, not every one. Found here are approximately 130,000 clones, approximately 88% of them singletons; the top ten hold about 27%. The CDR3 has 13 residues. V shed 4 bases and J shed 3 bases, with 9 bases lying between them. Points on this clone: The antigen is not known.

The chain carries TRBV23-1 and TRBJ1-2; D might be TRBD1 (5 bases). TRBV23-1 qualifies as an ORF whose function is uncertain. This sample comprised peripheral blood, obtained on day 0 of AZD1222 vaccination. The receptor's source is an adult in good health. DNA of the CDR3: TGCGCCAGCAGTCGGGGGGAAGACTATGGCTACACCTTC. It yields the protein CASSRGEDYGYTF.